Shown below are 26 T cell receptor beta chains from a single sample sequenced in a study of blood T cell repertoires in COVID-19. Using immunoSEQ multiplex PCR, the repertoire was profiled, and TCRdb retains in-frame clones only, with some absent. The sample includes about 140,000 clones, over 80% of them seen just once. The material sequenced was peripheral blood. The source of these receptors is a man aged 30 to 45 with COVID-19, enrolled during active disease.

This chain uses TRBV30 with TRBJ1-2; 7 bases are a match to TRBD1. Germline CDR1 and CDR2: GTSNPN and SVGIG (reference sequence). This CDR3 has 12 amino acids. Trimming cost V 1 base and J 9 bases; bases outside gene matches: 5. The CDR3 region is CAWSATGVSYTF. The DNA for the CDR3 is TGTGCCTGGAGTGCTACAGGGGTCAGCTACACCTTC.

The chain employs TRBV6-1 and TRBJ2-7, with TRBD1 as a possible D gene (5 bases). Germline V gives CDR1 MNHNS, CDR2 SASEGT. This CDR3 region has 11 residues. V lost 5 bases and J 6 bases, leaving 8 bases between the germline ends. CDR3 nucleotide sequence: TGTGCCAGCAGTCCCAGGGTCGAGCAGTACTTC. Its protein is CASSPRVEQYF.

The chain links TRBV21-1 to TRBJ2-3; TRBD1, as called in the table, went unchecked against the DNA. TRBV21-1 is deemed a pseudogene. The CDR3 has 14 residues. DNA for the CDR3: TGTGCCAGGACTTCACAGGGGTGGGCAGATACGCAGTATTTT. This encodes CARTSQGWADTQYF.

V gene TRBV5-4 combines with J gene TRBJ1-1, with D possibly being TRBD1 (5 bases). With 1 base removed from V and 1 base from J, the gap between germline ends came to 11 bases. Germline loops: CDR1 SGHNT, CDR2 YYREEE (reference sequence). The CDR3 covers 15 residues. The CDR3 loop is CASSLRRGENTEAFF. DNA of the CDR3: TGTGCCAGCAGCTTGAGGCGGGGGGAGAACACTGAAGCTTTCTTT.

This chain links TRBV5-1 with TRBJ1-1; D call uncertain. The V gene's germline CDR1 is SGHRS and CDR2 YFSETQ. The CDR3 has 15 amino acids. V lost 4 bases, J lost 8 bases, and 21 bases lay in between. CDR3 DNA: TGCGCCAGCAGCGCCTCGGGAGGCCGTAACTCCGAAGCTTTCTTT. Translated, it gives CASSASGGRNSEAFF.

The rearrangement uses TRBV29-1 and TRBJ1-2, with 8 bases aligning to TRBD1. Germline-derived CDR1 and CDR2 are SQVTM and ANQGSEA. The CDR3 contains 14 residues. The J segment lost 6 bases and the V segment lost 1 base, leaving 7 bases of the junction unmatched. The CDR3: CSVEGDRGVDGYTF. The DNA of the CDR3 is TGCAGCGTTGAAGGAGACAGGGGAGTCGATGGCTACACCTTC.

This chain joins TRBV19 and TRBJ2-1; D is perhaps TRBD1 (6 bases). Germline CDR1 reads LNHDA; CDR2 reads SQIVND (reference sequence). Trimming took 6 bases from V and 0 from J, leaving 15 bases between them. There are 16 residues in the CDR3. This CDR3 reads CASSLTGTGSYNEQFF. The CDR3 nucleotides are TGTGCCAGTAGCCTAACAGGGACGGGCTCCTACAATGAGCAGTTCTTC.

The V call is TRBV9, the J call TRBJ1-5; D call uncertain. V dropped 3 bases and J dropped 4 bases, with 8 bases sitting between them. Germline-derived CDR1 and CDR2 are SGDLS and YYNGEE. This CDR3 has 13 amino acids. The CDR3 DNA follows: TGTGCCAGCAGCGGGAGCGGGAATCAGCCCCAGCATTTT. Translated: CASSGSGNQPQHF.

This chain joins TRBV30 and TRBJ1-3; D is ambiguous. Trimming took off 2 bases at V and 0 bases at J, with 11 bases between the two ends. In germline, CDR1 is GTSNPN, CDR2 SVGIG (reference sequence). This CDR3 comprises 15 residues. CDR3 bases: TGTGCCTGGAGTCCCGGACTATCCTCTGGAAACACCATATATTTT. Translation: CAWSPGLSSGNTIYF. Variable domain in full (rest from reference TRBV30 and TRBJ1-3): SQTIHQWPATLVQPVGSPLSLECTVEGTSNPNLYWYRQAAGRGLQLLFYSVGIGQISSEVPQNLSASRPQDRQFILSSKKLLLSDSGFYLCAWSPGLSSGNTIYFGEGSWLTVV.

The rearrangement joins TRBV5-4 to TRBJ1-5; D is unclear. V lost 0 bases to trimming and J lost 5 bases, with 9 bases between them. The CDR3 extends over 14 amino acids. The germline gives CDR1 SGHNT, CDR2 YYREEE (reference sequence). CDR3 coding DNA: TGTGCCAGCAGCTTGGCCCCCGGGGATCAGCCCCAGCATTTT. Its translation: CASSLAPGDQPQHF.

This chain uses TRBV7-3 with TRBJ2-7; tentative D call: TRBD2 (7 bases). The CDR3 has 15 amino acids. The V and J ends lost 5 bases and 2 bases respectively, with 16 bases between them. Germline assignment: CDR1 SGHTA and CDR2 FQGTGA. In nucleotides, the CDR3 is TGTGCCAGCAGCGAAGGGGGAGGGGGTCCCTACGAGCAGTACTTC. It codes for CASSEGGGGPYEQYF.

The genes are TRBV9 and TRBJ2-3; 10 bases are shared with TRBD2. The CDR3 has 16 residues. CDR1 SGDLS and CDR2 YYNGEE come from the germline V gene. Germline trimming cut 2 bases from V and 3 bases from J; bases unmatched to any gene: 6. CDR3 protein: CASSVLAGGETDTQYF. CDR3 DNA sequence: TGTGCCAGCAGCGTCTTAGCGGGAGGCGAAACAGATACGCAGTATTTT.

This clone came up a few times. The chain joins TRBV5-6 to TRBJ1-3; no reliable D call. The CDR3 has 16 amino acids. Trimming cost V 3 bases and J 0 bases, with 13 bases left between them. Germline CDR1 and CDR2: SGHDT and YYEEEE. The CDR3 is CASSWTGPNSGNTIYF. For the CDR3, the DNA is TGTGCCAGCAGCTGGACTGGGCCAAACTCTGGAAACACCATATATTTT.

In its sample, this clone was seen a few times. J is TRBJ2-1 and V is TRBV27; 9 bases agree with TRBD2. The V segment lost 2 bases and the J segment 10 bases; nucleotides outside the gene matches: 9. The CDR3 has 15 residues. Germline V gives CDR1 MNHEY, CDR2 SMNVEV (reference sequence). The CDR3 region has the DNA TGTGCCAGCAGTTTAAACCCGGTGAGCGGGGGGGAGCAGTTCTTC. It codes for CASSLNPVSGGEQFF.

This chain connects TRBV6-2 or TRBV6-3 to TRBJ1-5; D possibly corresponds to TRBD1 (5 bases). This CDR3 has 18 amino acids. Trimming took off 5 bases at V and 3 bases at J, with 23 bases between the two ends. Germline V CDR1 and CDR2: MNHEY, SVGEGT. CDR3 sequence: CASSHRDTLDSFNQPQHF. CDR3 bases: TGTGCCAGCAGTCACCGAGACACACTTGACAGCTTCAATCAGCCCCAGCATTTT.

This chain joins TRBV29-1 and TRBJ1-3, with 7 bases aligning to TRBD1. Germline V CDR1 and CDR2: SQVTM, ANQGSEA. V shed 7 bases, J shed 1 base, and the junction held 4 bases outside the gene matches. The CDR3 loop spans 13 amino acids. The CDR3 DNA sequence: TGCAGCGCTACAGGGGTTTCTGGAAACACCATATATTTT. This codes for CSATGVSGNTIYF.

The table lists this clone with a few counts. CDR3 protein: CASSERTGRFEQYF. The CDR3 DNA is TGTGCCAGCAGCGAAAGGACAGGGAGGTTCGAGCAGTACTTC. The rearrangement joins TRBV13 to TRBJ2-7; 8 positions match TRBD1. The V segment lost 5 bases and the J segment 6 bases; nucleotides outside the gene matches: 9. The CDR3 totals 14 residues. CDR1 is PRHDT and CDR2 is FYEKMQ in the germline V gene (reference sequence).

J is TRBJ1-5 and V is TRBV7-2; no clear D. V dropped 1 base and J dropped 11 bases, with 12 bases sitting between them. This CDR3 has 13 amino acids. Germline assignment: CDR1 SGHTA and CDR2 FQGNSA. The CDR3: CASSLVGIGAQHF. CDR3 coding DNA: TGTGCCAGCAGCTTAGTCGGGATCGGAGCCCAGCATTTT.

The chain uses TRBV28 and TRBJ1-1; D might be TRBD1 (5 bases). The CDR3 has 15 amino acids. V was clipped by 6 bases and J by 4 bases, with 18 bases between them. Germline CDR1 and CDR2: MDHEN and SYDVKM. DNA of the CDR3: TGTGCCAGCAGCCCGGGGGGTAGAGGCGCCACTGAAGCTTTCTTT. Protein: CASSPGGRGATEAFF. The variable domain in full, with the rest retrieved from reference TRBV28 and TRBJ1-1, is DVKVTQSSRYLVKRTGEKVFLECVQDMDHENMFWYRQDPGLGLRLIYFSYDVKMKEKGDIPEGYSVSREKKERFSLILESASTNQTSMYLCASSPGGRGATEAFFGQGTRLTVV.

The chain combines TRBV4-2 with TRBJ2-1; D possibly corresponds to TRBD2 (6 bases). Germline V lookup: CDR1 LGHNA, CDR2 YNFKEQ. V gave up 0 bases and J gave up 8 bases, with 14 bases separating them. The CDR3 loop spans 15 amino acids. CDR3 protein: CASSQDERGGDEQFF. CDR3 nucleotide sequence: TGTGCCAGCAGCCAAGATGAGAGGGGAGGAGATGAGCAGTTCTTC.

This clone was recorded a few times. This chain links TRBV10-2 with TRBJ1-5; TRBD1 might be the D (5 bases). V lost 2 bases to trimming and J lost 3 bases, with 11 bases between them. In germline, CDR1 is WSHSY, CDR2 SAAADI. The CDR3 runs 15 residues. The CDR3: CASSELRGTNQPQHF. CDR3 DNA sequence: TGCGCCAGCAGTGAGCTCCGGGGGACCAATCAGCCCCAGCATTTT.

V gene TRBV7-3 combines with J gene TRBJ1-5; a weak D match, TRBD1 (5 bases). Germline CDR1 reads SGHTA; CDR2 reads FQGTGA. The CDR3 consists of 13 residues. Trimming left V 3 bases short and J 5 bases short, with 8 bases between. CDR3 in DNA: TGTGCCAGCAGCTTGGGGCCGGATCAGCCCCAGCATTTT. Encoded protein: CASSLGPDQPQHF.

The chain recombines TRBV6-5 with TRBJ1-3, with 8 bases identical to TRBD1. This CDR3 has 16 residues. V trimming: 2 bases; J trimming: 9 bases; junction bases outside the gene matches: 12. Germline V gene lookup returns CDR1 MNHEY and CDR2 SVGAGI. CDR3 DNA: TGTGCCAGCAGTTACGCCCGGACAGGGTTGTTGGGCACCATATATTTT. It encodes CASSYARTGLLGTIYF.

CDR3 protein: CASAGGQTDTQYF. The CDR3 DNA follows: TGTGCCAGCGCGGGGGGCCAGACAGATACGCAGTATTTT. V is TRBV28 and J is TRBJ2-3; 8 bases map to TRBD2. The CDR3 consists of 13 residues. CDR1 is MDHEN and CDR2 is SYDVKM in the germline V gene. V trimming: 8 bases; J trimming: 3 bases; junction bases outside the gene matches: 4.

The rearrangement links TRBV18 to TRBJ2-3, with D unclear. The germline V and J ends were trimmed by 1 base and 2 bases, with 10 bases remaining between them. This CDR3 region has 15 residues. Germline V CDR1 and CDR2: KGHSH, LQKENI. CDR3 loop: CASSPLQRNTDTQYF. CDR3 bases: TGTGCCAGCTCACCACTCCAGCGAAACACAGATACGCAGTATTTT.

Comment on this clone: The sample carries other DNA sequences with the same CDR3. The CDR3 nucleotides are TGTGCCAGCAGTGAGATCGGGAATCAGCCCCAGCATTTT. Translated: CASSEIGNQPQHF. The chain is built from TRBV2 and TRBJ1-5; D gene uncertain. This CDR3 is built from 13 residues. Germline V CDR1 and CDR2: SNHLY, FYNNEI. Trimming pared 3 bases from V and 4 bases from J, leaving 7 bases between.